The clone carrying this TCR beta chain occurred a few times. Antigen unknown. This sample was included in a study of CD8 T cells in ankylosing spondylitis. General study findings and limits: Made up of under ten highly homologous variants, a TCR beta motif appeared characteristic of ankylosing spondylitis blood. Earlier studies detected some motif variants in reactive arthritis synovial fluid and blood. CD8+ disease-linked clones were present at relatively low frequencies in blood. The authors reported significant enrichment of disease-linked clones in matched ankylosing spondylitis synovial fluid.

The CDR3 sequence is 16 residues long. Germline V gene data show CDR1 as MGHRA and CDR2 as YSYEKL. Trimming at V came to 2 bases and at J to 3 bases, leaving 7 bases not matched to a gene. Using quantitative 5'-RACE with molecular barcodes, the authors made TCR beta libraries. Via MiXCR, TCRdb re-called the 5' RACE reads, giving one row per CDR3 protein. The sample contains fewer than 750,000 distinct CDR3 sequences, under 20% of which appear only once. The rearrangement joins TRBV4-1 to TRBJ2-7; TRBD1 matches 10 bases. The material sequenced was blood, either unsorted or a sorted T cell fraction (not recorded which). The sequence was collected from a male donor with ankylosing spondylitis. The CDR3 sequence is CASSQTPGQGFYEQYF. The CDR3 DNA reads as TGCGCCAGCAGCCAAACTCCGGGACAGGGGTTCTACGAGCAGTACTTC.